This T cell receptor beta chain originates from a study of T cell responses to AZD1222 COVID-19 vaccine. Study overall: Samples with a second dose at about 4 or about 12 weeks were pooled together.

Worth noting for this clone: Its antigen is unidentified. The sample contains more than one DNA sequence encoding this CDR3.

Study results and limitations: Donors were chiefly white British, with a greater number of females, and clonal diversity was perhaps underestimated. Only five or six AZD1222 recipients were seropositive at baseline.

Sequencing used immunoSEQ multiplex PCR; TCRdb keeps in-frame clones, though not all of them. The sample carries some 130,000 clones, 90% to 95% recorded once. Sequenced material: peripheral blood, taken on day 0 of AZD1222 vaccination. The sequence derives from an adult in good health.

The DNA of the CDR3 is TGTGCCAGCAGCCCTCTAGCGGGAGGTGGGACAGATACGCAGTATTTT. It encodes CASSPLAGGGTDTQYF. This chain links TRBV7-2 with TRBJ2-3; 11 positions match TRBD2. CDR3 length: 16 amino acids. Trimming removed 5 bases from V and 3 bases from J; junction bases left unmatched: 7. Germline loops: CDR1 SGHTA, CDR2 FQGNSA.